Below are 11 T cell receptor beta chains sequenced from a single sample in a study of blood T cell repertoires in COVID-19. Generated by immunoSEQ multiplex PCR, the TCRdb table keeps only in-frame clones and is missing some. This table has some 250,000 clones, under 90% appearing once. Sequencing was carried out using PBMCs or T cells enriched from blood (not recorded which). The receptors shown here come from a woman in her thirties with acute COVID-19.

This chain links TRBV9 with TRBJ2-7, with 9 bases that match TRBD2. Trimming cost V 2 bases and J 0 bases; bases outside gene matches: 3. This CDR3 is 15 amino acids long. Germline V gene sequence: CDR1 SGDLS, CDR2 YYNGEE. CDR3 in DNA: TGTGCCAGCAGCGTTAGCGGGGGAATCTCCTACGAGCAGTACTTC. Protein sequence: CASSVSGGISYEQYF. Full variable domain (rest looked up from reference TRBV9 and TRBJ2-7): DSGVTQTPKHLITATGQRVTLRCSPRSGDLSVYWYQQSLDQGLQFLIQYYNGEERAKGNILERFSAQQFPDLHSELNLSSLELGDSALYFCASSVSGGISYEQYFGPGTRLTVT.

Concerning this clone: Other DNA sequences in this sample translate to the same CDR3. The chain recombines TRBV5-6 with TRBJ1-2; 7 nucleotides line up with TRBD1. CDR1 is SGHDT, CDR2 YYEEEE, per germline. The trim removed 2 bases at V and 4 bases at J, leaving 2 bases unmatched. The CDR3 contains 13 residues. The CDR3: CASSLGTAYGYTF. CDR3 coding DNA: TGTGCCAGCAGCTTAGGGACAGCCTATGGCTACACCTTC. The variable domain in full, completed from reference TRBV5-6 and TRBJ1-2, reads DAGVTQSPTHLIKTRGQQVTLRCSPKSGHDTVSWYQQALGQGPQFIFQYYEEEERQRGNFPDRFSGHQFPNYSSELNVNALLLGDSALYLCASSLGTAYGYTFGSGTRLTVV.

The chain combines TRBV6-5 with TRBJ1-3; D is perhaps TRBD1 (5 bases). The V gene lost 2 bases and the J gene lost 0 bases, with 11 bases spanning the gap. In germline, CDR1 is MNHEY, CDR2 SVGAGI. The CDR3 is 16 amino acids. As DNA, the CDR3 is TGTGCCAGCAGTTACACAGGACGAGTCTCTGGAAACACCATATATTTT. Its translation: CASSYTGRVSGNTIYF.

Remarks on this clone: This same CDR3 is encoded by further DNA sequences in the sample. The V gene is TRBV5-1, the J gene TRBJ2-5, with 7 bases matching TRBD1. Germline V gene data show CDR1 as SGHRS and CDR2 as YFSETQ. The V segment lost 2 bases and the J segment 5 bases; nucleotides outside the gene matches: 3. The CDR3 sequence is 13 residues long. CDR3 coding DNA: TGCGCCAGCAGCTTAGGGGGCCGGGAGACCCAGTACTTC. Its translation: CASSLGGRETQYF.

The chain employs TRBV5-1 and TRBJ1-2; D is possibly TRBD1 (5 bases). Germline CDR1 SGHRS, CDR2 YFSETQ. The CDR3 contains 16 residues. V was cut by 1 base and J by 2 bases, with 15 bases left in between. In DNA form, the CDR3 reads TGCGCCAGCAGCTTGACCCAAGGGGCCAGAAACTATGGCTACACCTTC. It is translated as CASSLTQGARNYGYTF.

This chain joins TRBV30 and TRBJ2-5, with TRBD1 identical over 9 bases. J was trimmed by 4 bases and V by 5 bases; bases with no gene match: 5. Germline lookup yields CDR1 GTSNPN and CDR2 SVGIG (reference sequence). This CDR3 is built from 13 residues. The CDR3 coding sequence is TGTGCCTGGCAACAGGGGGCAGGAGAGACCCAGTACTTC. Amino acid sequence: CAWQQGAGETQYF.

V is TRBV7-3 and J is TRBJ1-5; 8 positions match TRBD1. The CDR3 totals 15 residues. V lost 2 bases, J lost 2 bases, and 2 bases stayed unmatched. Looked up from germline, CDR1 is SGHTA and CDR2 is FQGTGA. CDR3 in DNA: TGTGCCAGCAGCTTAGCAGGGGGCGGCAATCAGCCCCAGCATTTT. It codes for CASSLAGGGNQPQHF.

V and J are TRBV5-1 and TRBJ2-5, with 12 nucleotides matching TRBD2. CDR1 SGHRS and CDR2 YFSETQ come from the germline V gene. The CDR3 is 17 residues long. Trimming cost V 0 bases and J 5 bases; bases outside gene matches: 8. The CDR3 spells CASSLVASGGATETQYF. In DNA form, the CDR3 reads TGCGCCAGCAGCTTGGTGGCTAGCGGGGGGGCTACGGAGACCCAGTACTTC.

The chain employs TRBV27 and TRBJ1-2, with D maybe TRBD1 (6 bases). V lost 6 bases and J 5 bases, leaving 28 bases between the germline ends. Germline CDR1 is MNHEY and CDR2 is SMNVEV (reference sequence). The CDR3 runs 18 residues. CDR3: CASRANGTPSSRRYGYTF. The CDR3 region has the DNA TGTGCCAGCAGAGCAAACGGGACACCCTCCTCCCGGAGGTATGGCTACACCTTC.

The rearrangement uses TRBV29-1 and TRBJ2-7; 9 positions agree with TRBD1. After removal of 4 bases from V and 7 bases from J, the junction contained 11 bases not matched to a gene. The CDR3 totals 14 residues. Germline lookup yields CDR1 SQVTM and CDR2 ANQGSEA. The CDR3 protein is CSVVRGQGRHEQYF. The CDR3 DNA reads as TGCAGCGTTGTGAGGGGACAGGGTCGTCATGAGCAGTACTTC.

The chain recombines TRBV12-3 or TRBV12-4 with TRBJ1-1, with D unresolved. The CDR3 spans 13 residues. V was pared by 6 bases and J by 7 bases, with 15 bases between. The CDR3 spells CASSPTTGVEAFF. The CDR3 DNA reads as TGTGCCAGCAGCCCTACAACGGGAGTTGAAGCTTTCTTT.